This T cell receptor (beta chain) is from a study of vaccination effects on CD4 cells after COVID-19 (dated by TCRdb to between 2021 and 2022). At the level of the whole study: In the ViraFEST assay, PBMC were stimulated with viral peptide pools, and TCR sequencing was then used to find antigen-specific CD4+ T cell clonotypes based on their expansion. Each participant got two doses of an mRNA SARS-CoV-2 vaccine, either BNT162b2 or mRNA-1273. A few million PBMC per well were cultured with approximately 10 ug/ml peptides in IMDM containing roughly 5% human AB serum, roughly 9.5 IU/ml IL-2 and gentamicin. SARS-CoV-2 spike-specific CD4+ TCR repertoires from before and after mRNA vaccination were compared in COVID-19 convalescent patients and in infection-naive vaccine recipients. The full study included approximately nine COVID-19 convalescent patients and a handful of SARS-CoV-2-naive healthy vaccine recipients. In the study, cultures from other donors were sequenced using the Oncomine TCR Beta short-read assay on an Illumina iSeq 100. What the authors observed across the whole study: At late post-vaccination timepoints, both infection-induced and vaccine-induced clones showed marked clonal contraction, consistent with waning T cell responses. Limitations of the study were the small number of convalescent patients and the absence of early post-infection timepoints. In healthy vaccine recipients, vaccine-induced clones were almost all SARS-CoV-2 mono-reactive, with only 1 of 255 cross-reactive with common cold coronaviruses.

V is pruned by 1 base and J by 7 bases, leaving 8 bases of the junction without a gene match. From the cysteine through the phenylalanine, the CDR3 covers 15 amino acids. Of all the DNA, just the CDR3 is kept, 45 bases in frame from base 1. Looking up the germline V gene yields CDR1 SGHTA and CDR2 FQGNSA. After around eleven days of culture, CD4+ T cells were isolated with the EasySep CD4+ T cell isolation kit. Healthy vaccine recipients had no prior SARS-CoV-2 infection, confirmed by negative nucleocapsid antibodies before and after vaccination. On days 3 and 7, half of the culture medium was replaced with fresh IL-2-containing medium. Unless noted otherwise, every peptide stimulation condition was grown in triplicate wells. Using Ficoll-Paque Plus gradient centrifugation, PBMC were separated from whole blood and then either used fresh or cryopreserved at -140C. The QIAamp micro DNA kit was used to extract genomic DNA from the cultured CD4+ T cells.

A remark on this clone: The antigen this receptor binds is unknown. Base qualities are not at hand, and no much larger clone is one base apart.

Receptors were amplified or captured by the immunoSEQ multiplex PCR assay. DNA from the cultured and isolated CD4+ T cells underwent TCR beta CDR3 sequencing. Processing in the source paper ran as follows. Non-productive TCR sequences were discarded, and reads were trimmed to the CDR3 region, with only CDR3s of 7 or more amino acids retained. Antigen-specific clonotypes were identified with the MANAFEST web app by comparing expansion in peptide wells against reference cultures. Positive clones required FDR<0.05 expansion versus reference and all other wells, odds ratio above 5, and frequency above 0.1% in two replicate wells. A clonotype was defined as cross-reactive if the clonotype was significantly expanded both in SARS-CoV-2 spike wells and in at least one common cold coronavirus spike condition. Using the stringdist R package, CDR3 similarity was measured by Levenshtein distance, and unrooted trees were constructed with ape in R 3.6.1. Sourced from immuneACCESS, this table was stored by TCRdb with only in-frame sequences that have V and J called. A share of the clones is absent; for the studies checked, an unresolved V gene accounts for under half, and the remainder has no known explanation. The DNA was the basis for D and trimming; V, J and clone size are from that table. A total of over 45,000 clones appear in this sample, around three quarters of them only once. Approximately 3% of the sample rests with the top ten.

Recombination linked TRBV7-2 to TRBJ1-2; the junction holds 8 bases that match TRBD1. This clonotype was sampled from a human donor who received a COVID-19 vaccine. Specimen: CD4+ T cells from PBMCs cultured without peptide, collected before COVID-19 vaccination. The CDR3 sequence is CASSLGGGRGPGYTF. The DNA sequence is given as TGTGCCAGCAGCTTAGGGGGGGGCAGGGGGCCTGGCTACACCTTC.